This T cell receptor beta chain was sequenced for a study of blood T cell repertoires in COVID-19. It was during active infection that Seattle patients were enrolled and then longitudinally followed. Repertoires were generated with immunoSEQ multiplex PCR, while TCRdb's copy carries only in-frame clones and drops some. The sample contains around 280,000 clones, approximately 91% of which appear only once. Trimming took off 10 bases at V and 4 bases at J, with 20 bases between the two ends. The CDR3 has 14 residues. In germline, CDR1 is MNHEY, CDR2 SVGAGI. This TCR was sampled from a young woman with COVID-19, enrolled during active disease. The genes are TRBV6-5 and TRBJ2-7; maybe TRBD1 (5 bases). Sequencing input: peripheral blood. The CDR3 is CATEKVTVRYEQYF. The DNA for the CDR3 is TGTGCCACCGAGAAGGTGACAGTTCGGTACGAGCAGTACTTC.